What follows are 15 T cell receptor beta chains derived from one specimen sequenced in a study of blood T cell repertoires in COVID-19. Libraries were prepared by immunoSEQ multiplex PCR; TCRdb keeps only in-frame clonotypes and omits some of them. There are some 260,000 clones in the sample; approximately 85% occur only once, and 0.65% to 0.95% lies in the top ten. The specimen sequenced was peripheral blood. These receptors were taken from a woman in her 30s with acute or convalescent COVID-19.

The V and J genes are TRBV27 and TRBJ2-3; 14 bases align to TRBD2. The CDR3 sequence is 15 residues long. Germline CDR1 reads MNHEY; CDR2 reads SMNVEV (reference sequence). Trimming at V came to 5 bases and at J to 8 bases, leaving 6 bases not matched to a gene. The CDR3 loop reads CASSDGTSGRGTQYF. The DNA of the CDR3 is TGTGCCAGCAGTGACGGGACTAGCGGGAGAGGTACGCAGTATTTT.

The V call is TRBV12-5, the J call TRBJ1-2; no clear D. CDR1 is LGHNT and CDR2 is FRNRAP in the germline V gene. Trimming removed 0 bases from V and 5 bases from J, with 7 bases in between. The CDR3 loop spans 13 amino acids. For the CDR3, the DNA is TGTGCTAGTGGTTTGGTACTGAAGTATGGCTACACCTTC. Translated: CASGLVLKYGYTF.

This chain joins TRBV6-2 or TRBV6-3 and TRBJ2-1; 8 bases match TRBD2. The V gene end was trimmed by 6 bases and the J gene end by 9 bases; junction bases not matched to a gene: 13. This CDR3 spans 15 amino acids. Germline V lookup: CDR1 MNHEY, CDR2 SVGEGT. The CDR3 DNA reads TGTGCCAGCAGCCAAAAACAAGCGGGAGTGGGTGAGCAGTTCTTC. Encoded protein: CASSQKQAGVGEQFF.

This clone came up a few times. J is TRBJ1-4 and V is TRBV19, with TRBD1 as a possible D gene (6 bases). The CDR3 has 16 residues. Germline CDR1 is LNHDA and CDR2 is SQIVND (reference sequence). Trimming removed 3 bases at V and 7 bases at J, with 18 bases between. The CDR3 loop reads CASSIVSGTSVEKLFF. The CDR3 nucleotides are TGTGCCAGTAGTATCGTTTCCGGGACATCCGTTGAAAAACTGTTTTTT.

This chain links TRBV11-2 with TRBJ2-2; TRBD1 matches at 12 bases. This CDR3 comprises 15 residues. The trim removed 3 bases at V and 7 bases at J, leaving 3 bases unmatched. Germline CDR1 and CDR2: SGHAT and FQNNGV. In DNA form, the CDR3 reads TGTGCCAGCAGCTTCGGGACAGGGGGCTTCGGGGAGCTGTTTTTT. The encoded protein is CASSFGTGGFGELFF.

The chain carries TRBV29-1 and TRBJ2-4; 15 nucleotides line up with TRBD2. The trim removed 4 bases at V and 4 bases at J, leaving 5 bases unmatched. Germline V gene data show CDR1 as SQVTM and CDR2 as ANQGSEA. The CDR3 has 16 amino acids. Written as DNA, the CDR3 is TGCAGCGTTGTGTGGACTAGCGGGAGGGAAAAAAACATTCAGTACTTC. Its protein product is CSVVWTSGREKNIQYF.

The chain is built from TRBV7-9 and TRBJ1-5, with D uncertain. CDR3 length: 12 amino acids. The V and J ends lost 5 bases and 10 bases respectively, with 12 bases between them. CDR1 is SEHNR and CDR2 is FQNEAQ in the germline V gene (reference sequence). The CDR3, as DNA: TGTGCCAGCAGCCTACCACAGTCCCCCCAGCATTTT. It is translated as CASSLPQSPQHF. Variable domain in full (rest from reference TRBV7-9 and TRBJ1-5): DTGVSQNPRHKITKRGQNVTFRCDPISEHNRLYWYRQTLGQGPEFLTYFQNEAQLEKSRLLSDRFSAERPKGSFSTLEIQRTEQGDSAMYLCASSLPQSPQHFGDGTRLSIL.

The chain carries TRBV6-5 and TRBJ2-7; unclear D gene. Germline CDR1 is MNHEY and CDR2 is SVGAGI. Trimming removed 0 bases at V and 2 bases at J, with 8 bases between. The CDR3 is made up of 14 amino acids. The chain's CDR3 is CASSYSGSTYEQYF. The CDR3 DNA follows: TGTGCCAGCAGTTACTCGGGCTCCACCTACGAGCAGTACTTC.

The V gene is TRBV14, the J gene TRBJ2-1, with TRBD2 identical over 10 bases. CDR1 is SGHDN, CDR2 FVKESK, per germline. J was trimmed by 4 bases and V by 0 bases; bases with no gene match: 9. CDR3 size: 18 residues. CDR3 amino acids: CASSQDVSKLAGYNEQFF. CDR3 DNA sequence: TGTGCCAGCAGCCAAGATGTTAGTAAACTAGCGGGATACAATGAGCAGTTCTTC.

The chain's CDR3 is CASSPTTRASSGANVLTF. The CDR3 nucleotides read TGTGCCAGCAGCCCAACTACGAGGGCCAGCTCTGGGGCCAACGTCCTGACTTTC. This chain joins TRBV9 and TRBJ2-6; D is possibly TRBD2 (5 bases). CDR1 SGDLS and CDR2 YYNGEE come from the germline V gene. This CDR3 contains 18 residues. V lost 4 bases, J lost 0 bases, and 17 bases lay in between. Supplemented by reference TRBV9 and TRBJ2-6, the full variable domain reads DSGVTQTPKHLITATGQRVTLRCSPRSGDLSVYWYQQSLDQGLQFLIQYYNGEERAKGNILERFSAQQFPDLHSELNLSSLELGDSALYFCASSPTTRASSGANVLTFGAGSRLTVL.

J is TRBJ1-1 and V is TRBV6-1; tentative D call: TRBD1 (5 bases). In germline, CDR1 is MNHNS, CDR2 SASEGT. This CDR3 is built from 15 residues. V dropped 2 bases and J dropped 4 bases, with 14 bases sitting between them. The CDR3 region has the DNA TGTGCCAGCAGTGAACCTAGGGGCAACCCCACTGAAGCTTTCTTT. Protein product: CASSEPRGNPTEAFF.

The rearrangement uses TRBV30 and TRBJ2-7; 11 nucleotides match TRBD2. Germline values: CDR1 GTSNPN, CDR2 SVGIG (reference sequence). The CDR3 extends over 15 amino acids. The V and J ends lost 4 bases and 0 bases, in that order; junction bases with no gene match: 5. CDR3 sequence reads: CAWNVAGGPSYEQYF. The CDR3 coding sequence is TGTGCCTGGAACGTAGCGGGAGGGCCCTCCTACGAGCAGTACTTC.

This chain links TRBV6-4 with TRBJ2-6, with 9 positions matching TRBD1. The trim removed 1 base at V and 0 bases at J, leaving 10 bases unmatched. The CDR3 covers 20 residues. The germline gives CDR1 MRHNA, CDR2 SNTAGT. CDR3 residues: CASSDFPSGTGTSGANVLTF. In DNA, the CDR3 is TGTGCCAGCAGTGACTTCCCTTCCGGGACAGGGACCTCTGGGGCCAACGTCCTGACTTTC.

V usage is TRBV29-1 and J usage is TRBJ2-2; D perhaps matches TRBD1 (6 bases). The CDR3 extends over 14 amino acids. The germline V and J ends were trimmed by 6 bases and 6 bases, with 17 bases remaining between them. CDR1 and CDR2 from the germline V gene are SQVTM and ANQGSEA. The CDR3 sequence is CSVSHLGASGELFF. The CDR3 DNA sequence: TGCAGCGTCTCCCACCTGGGGGCGTCCGGGGAGCTGTTTTTT.

The chain is built from TRBV6-5 and TRBJ2-7; 9 positions agree with TRBD1. The CDR3 is made up of 13 amino acids. Germline CDR1 is MNHEY and CDR2 is SVGAGI. The trim removed 10 bases at V and 6 bases at J, leaving 10 bases unmatched. CDR3 region: CAKNRGPLGEQYF. In nucleotides, the CDR3 is TGTGCCAAGAACAGGGGGCCTTTGGGCGAGCAGTACTTC.